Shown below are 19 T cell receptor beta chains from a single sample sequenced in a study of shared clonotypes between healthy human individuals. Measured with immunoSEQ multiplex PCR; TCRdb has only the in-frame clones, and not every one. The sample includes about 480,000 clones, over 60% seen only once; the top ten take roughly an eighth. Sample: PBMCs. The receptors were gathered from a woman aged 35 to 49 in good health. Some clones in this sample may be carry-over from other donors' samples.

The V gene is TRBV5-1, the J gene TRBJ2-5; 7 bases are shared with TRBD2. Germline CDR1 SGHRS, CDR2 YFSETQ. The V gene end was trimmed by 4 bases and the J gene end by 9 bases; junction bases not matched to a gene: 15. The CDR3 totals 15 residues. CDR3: CASSPGGSGQGAQYF. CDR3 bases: TGCGCCAGCAGCCCCGGGGGGAGCGGACAAGGGGCCCAGTACTTC.

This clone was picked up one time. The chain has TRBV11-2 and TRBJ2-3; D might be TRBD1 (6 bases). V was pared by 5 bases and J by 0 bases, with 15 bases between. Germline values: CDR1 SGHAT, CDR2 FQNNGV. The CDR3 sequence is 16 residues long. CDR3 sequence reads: CASSHLTGASTDTQYF. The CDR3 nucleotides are TGTGCCAGCAGCCATCTGACAGGTGCTAGCACAGATACGCAGTATTTT.

The CDR3 nucleotides read TGTGCCAGCAGTGATCCAAGGTCCTACAATGAGCAGTTCTTC. Its protein is CASSDPRSYNEQFF. The rearrangement links TRBV2 to TRBJ2-1; no definite D call. The CDR3 is 14 amino acids. The germline CDR1 and CDR2 sequences are SNHLY and FYNNEI. Trimming took 3 bases from V and 1 from J, leaving 7 bases between them.

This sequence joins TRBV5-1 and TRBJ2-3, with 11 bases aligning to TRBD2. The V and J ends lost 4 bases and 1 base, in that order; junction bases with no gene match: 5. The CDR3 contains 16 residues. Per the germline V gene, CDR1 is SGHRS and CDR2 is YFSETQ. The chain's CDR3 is CASSLLAGDGTDTQYF. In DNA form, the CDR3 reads TGCGCCAGCAGCCTACTAGCGGGAGATGGCACAGATACGCAGTATTTT.

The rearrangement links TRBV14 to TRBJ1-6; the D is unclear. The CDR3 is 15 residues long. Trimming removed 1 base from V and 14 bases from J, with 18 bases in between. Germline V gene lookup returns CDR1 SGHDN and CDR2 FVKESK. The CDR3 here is CASSQARMGAGTLHF. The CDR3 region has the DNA TGTGCCAGCAGCCAAGCGCGAATGGGCGCCGGGACCCTCCACTTT.

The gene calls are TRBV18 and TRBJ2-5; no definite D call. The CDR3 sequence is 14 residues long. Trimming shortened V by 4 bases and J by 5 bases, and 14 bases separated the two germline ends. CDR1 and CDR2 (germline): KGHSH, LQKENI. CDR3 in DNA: TGTGCCAGCTCACAGGAGACGTTGGAGGAGACCCAGTACTTC. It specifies CASSQETLEETQYF.

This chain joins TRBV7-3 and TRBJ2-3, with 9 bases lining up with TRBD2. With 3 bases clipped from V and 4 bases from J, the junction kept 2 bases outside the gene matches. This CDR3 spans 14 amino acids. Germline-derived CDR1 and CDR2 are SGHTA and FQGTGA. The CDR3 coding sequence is TGTGCCAGCAGCTTGGCTAGCGGGGCAGATACGCAGTATTTT. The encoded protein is CASSLASGADTQYF.

CDR3 amino acids: CASSLTSGSGYEQYF. Here the CDR3 DNA reads TGTGCCAGCAGTCTCACTAGCGGGAGCGGGTACGAGCAGTACTTC. The chain couples TRBV7-2 to TRBJ2-7; TRBD2 matches at 11 bases. This CDR3 region has 15 residues. J gave up 4 bases and V 6 bases, and 8 bases lay outside the gene matches. Germline CDR1 reads SGHTA; CDR2 reads FQGNSA.

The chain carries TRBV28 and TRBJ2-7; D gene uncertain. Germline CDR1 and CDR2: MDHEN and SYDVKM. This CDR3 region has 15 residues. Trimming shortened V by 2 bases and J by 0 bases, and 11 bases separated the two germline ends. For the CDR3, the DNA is TGTGCCAGCAGTTTACGTGACGGCCGCTCCTACGAGCAGTACTTC. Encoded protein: CASSLRDGRSYEQYF.

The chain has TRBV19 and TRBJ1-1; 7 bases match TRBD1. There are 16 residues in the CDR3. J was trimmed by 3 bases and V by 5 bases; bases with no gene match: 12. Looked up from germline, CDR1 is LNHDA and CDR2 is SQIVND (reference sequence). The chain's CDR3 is CASSLRQGLVDTEAFF. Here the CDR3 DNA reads TGTGCCAGTAGTTTAAGACAGGGTTTAGTGGACACTGAAGCTTTCTTT.

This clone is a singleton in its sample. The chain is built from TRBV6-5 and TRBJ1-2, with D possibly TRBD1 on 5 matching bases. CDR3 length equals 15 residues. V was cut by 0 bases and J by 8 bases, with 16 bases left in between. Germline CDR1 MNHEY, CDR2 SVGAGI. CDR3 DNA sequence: TGTGCCAGCAGTTACTCGATATGGACACCTAACGGCTACACCTTC. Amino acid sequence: CASSYSIWTPNGYTF.

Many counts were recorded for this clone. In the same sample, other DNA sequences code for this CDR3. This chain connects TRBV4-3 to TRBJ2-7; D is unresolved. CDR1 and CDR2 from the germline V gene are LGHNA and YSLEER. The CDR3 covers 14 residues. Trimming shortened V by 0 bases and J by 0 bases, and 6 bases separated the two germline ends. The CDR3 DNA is TGCGCCAGCAGCCAAGATAGGATCTCCTACGAGCAGTACTTC. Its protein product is CASSQDRISYEQYF.

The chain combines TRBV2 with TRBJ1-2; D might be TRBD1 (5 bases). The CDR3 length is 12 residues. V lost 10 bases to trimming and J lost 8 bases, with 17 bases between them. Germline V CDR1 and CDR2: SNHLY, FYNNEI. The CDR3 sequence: CATRVSFDGYTF. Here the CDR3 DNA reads TGTGCCACCAGGGTCTCCTTCGACGGCTACACCTTC.

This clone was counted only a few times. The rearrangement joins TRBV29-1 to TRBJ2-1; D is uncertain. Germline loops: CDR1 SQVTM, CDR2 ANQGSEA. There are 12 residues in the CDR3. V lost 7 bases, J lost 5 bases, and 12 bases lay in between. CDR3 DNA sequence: TGCAGCGGTTACTGGAGAAACAATGAGCAGTTCTTC. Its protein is CSGYWRNNEQFF.

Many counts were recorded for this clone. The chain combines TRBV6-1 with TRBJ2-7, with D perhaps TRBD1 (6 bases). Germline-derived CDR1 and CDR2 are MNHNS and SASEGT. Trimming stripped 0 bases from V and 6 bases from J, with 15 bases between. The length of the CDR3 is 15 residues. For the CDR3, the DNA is TGTGCCAGCAGTGAAGCGGCCGGGACAAGAAGCGAGCAGTACTTC. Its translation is CASSEAAGTRSEQYF.

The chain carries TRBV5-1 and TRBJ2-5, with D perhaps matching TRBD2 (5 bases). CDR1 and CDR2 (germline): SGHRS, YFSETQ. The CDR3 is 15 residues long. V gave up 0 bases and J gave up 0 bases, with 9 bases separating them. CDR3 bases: TGCGCCAGCAGCTTGGCCCTCGGGAACCAAGAGACCCAGTACTTC. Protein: CASSLALGNQETQYF.

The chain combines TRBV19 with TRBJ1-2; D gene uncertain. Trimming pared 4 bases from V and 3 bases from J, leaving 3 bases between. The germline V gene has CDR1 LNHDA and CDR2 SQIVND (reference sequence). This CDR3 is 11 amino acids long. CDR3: CASSSDYGYTF. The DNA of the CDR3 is TGTGCCAGTAGTAGCGACTATGGCTACACCTTC.

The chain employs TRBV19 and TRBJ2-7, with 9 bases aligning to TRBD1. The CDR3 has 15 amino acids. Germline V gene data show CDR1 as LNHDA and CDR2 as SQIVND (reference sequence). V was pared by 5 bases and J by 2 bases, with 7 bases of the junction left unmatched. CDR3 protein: CASSDRDRVPYEQYF. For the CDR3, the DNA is TGTGCCAGTAGTGACCGGGACAGGGTACCCTACGAGCAGTACTTC. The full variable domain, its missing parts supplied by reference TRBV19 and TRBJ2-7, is DGGITQSPKYLFRKEGQNVTLSCEQNLNHDAMYWYRQDPGQGLRLIYYSQIVNDFQKGDIAEGYSVSREKKESFPLTVTSAQKNPTAFYLCASSDRDRVPYEQYFGPGTRLTVT.

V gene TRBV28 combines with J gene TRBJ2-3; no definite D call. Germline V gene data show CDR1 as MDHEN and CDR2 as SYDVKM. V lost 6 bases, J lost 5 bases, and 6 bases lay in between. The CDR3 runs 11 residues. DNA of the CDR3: TGTGCCAGCAGGCTCAGAGATACGCAGTATTTT. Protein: CASRLRDTQYF.